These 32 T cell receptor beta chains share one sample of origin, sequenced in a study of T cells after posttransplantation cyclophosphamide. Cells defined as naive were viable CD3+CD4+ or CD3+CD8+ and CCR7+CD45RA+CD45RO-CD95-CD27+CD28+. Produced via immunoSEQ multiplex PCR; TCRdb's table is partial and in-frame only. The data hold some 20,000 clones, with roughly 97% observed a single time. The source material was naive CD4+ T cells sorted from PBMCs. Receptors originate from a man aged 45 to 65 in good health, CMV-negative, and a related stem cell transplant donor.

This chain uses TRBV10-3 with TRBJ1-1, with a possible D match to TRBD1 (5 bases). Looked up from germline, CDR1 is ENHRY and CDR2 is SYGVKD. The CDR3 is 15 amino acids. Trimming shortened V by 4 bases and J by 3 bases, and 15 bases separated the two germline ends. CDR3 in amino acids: CAISGSFRADTEAFF. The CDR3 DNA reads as TGTGCCATCAGTGGCAGCTTCAGGGCAGACACTGAAGCTTTCTTT.

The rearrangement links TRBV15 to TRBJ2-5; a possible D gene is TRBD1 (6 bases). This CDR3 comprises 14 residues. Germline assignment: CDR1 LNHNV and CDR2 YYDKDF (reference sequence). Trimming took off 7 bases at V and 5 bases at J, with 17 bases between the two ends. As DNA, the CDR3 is TGTGCCACCACCGCCAGGGGAAGTCGCGAGACCCAGTACTTC. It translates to CATTARGSRETQYF.

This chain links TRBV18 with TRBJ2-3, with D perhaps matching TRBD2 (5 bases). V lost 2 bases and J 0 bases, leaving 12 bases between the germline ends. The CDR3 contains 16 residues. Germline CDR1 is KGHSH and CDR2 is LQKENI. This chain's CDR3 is CASSPRSWTSTDTQYF. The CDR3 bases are TGTGCCAGCTCACCAAGATCGTGGACTAGCACAGATACGCAGTATTTT.

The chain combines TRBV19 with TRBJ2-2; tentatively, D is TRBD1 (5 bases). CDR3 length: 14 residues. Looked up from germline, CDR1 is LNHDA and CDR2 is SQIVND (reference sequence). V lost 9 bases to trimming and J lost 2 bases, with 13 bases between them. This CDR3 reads CASKLQENTGELFF. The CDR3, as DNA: TGTGCCAGCAAATTACAGGAAAACACCGGGGAGCTGTTTTTT.

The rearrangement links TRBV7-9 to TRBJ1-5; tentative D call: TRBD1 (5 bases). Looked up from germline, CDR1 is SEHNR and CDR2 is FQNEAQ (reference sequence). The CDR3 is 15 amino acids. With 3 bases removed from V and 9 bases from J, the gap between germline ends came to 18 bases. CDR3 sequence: CASSFSFGGPGPQHF. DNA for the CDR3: TGTGCCAGCAGCTTTTCCTTCGGGGGTCCTGGGCCCCAGCATTTT.

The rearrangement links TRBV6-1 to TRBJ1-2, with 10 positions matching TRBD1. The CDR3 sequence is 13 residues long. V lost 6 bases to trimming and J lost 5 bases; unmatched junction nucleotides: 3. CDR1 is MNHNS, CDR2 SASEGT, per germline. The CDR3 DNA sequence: TGTGCCAGCAGGCCGGGACAGGGGTATGGCTACACCTTC. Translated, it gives CASRPGQGYGYTF.

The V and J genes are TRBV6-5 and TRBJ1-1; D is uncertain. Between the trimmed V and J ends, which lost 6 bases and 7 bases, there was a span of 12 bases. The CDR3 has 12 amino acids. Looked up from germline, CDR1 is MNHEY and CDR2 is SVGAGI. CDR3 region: CASSVDGIEAFF. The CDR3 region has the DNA TGTGCCAGCAGCGTCGACGGGATTGAAGCTTTCTTT.

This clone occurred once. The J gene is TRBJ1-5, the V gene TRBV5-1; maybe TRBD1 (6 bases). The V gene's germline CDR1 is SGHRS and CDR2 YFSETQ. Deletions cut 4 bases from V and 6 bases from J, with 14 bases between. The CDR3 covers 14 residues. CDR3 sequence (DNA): TGCGCCAGCAGCCCCGAGGGGGACGTTCAGCCCCAGCATTTT. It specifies CASSPEGDVQPQHF.

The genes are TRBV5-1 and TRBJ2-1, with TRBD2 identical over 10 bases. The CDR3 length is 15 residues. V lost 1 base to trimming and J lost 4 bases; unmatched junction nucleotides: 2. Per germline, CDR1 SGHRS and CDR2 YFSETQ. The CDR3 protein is CASSLTSGKYNEQFF. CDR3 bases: TGCGCCAGCAGCTTGACTAGCGGGAAGTACAATGAGCAGTTCTTC.

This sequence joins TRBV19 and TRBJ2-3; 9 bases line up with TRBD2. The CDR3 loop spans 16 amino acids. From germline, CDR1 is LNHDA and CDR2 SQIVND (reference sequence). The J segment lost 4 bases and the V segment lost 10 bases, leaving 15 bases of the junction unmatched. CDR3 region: CATHLGAGLASDTQYF. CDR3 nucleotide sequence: TGTGCCACCCACCTAGGCGCGGGACTAGCATCAGATACGCAGTATTTT.

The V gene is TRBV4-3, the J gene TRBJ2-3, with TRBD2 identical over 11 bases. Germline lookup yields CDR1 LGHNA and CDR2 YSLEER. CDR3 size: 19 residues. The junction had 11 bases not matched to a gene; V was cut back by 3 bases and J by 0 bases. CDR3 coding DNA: TGCGCCAGCAGCCAGACACTAGCGGGGGCCCCCCTAAGCACAGATACGCAGTATTTT. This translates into CASSQTLAGAPLSTDTQYF.

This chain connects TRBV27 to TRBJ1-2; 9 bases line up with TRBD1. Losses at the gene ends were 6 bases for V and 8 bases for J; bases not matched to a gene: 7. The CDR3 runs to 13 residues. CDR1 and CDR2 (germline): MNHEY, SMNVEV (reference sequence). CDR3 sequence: CASSLQGARGYTF. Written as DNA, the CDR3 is TGTGCCAGCAGCTTACAGGGGGCTAGAGGCTACACCTTC.

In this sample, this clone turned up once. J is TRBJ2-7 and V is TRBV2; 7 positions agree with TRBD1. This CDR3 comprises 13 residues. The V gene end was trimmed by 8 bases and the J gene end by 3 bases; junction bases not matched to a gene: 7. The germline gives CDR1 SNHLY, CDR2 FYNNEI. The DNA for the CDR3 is TGTGCCAGCGAGGGGGCCTTCGGCTACGAGCAGTACTTC. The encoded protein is CASEGAFGYEQYF. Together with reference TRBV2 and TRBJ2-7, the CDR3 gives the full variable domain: EPEVTQTPSHQVTQMGQEVILRCVPISNHLYFYWYRQILGQKVEFLVSFYNNEISEKSEIFDDQFSVERPDGSNFTLKIRSTKLEDSAMYFCASEGAFGYEQYFGPGTRLTVT.

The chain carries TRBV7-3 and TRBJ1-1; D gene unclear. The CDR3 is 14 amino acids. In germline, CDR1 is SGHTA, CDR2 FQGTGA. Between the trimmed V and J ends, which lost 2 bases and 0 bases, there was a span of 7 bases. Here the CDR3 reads CASSLRGMNTEAFF. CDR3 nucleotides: TGTGCCAGCAGCTTACGGGGAATGAACACTGAAGCTTTCTTT.

The CDR3, as DNA: TGTGCCACCAGCCGCCGGGACACCTACACTGAAGCTTTCTTT. Amino acid sequence: CATSRRDTYTEAFF. This rearrangement joins TRBV15 to TRBJ1-1; D is possibly TRBD1 (6 bases). This CDR3 is built from 14 residues. V gave up 5 bases and J gave up 3 bases, with 13 bases separating them. Germline V lookup: CDR1 LNHNV, CDR2 YYDKDF (reference sequence).

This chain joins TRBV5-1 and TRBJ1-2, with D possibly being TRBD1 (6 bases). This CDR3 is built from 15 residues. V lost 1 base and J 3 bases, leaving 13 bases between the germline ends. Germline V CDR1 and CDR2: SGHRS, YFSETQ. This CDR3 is CASSLSGHPDYGYTF. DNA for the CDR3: TGCGCCAGCAGCTTGTCGGGACATCCGGACTATGGCTACACCTTC.

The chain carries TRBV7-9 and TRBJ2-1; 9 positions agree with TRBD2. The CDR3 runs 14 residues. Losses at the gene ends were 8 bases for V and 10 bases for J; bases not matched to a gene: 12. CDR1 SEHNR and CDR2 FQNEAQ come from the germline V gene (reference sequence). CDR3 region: CASDQAGGPNEQFF. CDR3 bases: TGTGCCAGCGATCAGGCGGGAGGGCCAAACGAGCAGTTCTTC. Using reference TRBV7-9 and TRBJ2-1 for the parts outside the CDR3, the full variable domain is DTGVSQNPRHKITKRGQNVTFRCDPISEHNRLYWYRQTLGQGPEFLTYFQNEAQLEKSRLLSDRFSAERPKGSFSTLEIQRTEQGDSAMYLCASDQAGGPNEQFFGPGTRLTVL.

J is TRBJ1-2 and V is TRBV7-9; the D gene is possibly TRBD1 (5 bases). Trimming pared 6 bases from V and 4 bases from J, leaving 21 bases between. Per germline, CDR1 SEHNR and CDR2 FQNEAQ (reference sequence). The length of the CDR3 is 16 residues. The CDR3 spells CASRPNLGPKSYGYTF. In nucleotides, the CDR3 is TGTGCCAGCAGGCCCAATTTGGGGCCGAAGTCCTATGGCTACACCTTC.

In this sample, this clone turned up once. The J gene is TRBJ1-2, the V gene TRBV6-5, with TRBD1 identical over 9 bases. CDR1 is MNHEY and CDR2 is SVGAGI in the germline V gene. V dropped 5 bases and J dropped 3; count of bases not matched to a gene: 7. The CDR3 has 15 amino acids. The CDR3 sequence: CASSPPGQGHYGYTF. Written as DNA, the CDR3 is TGTGCCAGCAGTCCCCCGGGACAGGGACACTATGGCTACACCTTC.

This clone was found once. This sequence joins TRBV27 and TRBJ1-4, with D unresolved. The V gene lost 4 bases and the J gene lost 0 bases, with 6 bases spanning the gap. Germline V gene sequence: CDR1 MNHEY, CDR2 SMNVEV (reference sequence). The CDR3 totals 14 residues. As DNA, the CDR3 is TGTGCCAGCAGTTCCCCAGCAACTAATGAAAAACTGTTTTTT. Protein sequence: CASSSPATNEKLFF. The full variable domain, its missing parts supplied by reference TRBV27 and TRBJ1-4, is EAQVTQNPRYLITVTGKKLTVTCSQNMNHEYMSWYRQDPGLGLRQIYYSMNVEVTDKGDVPEGYKVSRKEKRNFPLILESPSPNQTSLYFCASSSPATNEKLFFGSGTQLSVL.

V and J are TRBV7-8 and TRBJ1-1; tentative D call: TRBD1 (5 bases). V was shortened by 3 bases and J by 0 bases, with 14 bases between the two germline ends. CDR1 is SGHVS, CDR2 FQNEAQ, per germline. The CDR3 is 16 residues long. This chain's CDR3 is CASSFTGPRLNTEAFF. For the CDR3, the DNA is TGTGCCAGCAGCTTCACAGGACCCAGATTGAACACTGAAGCTTTCTTT. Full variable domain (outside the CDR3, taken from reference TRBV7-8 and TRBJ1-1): GAGVSQSPRYKVAKRGQDVALRCDPISGHVSLFWYQQALGQGPEFLTYFQNEAQLDKSGLPSDRFFAERPEGSVSTLKIQRTQQEDSAVYLCASSFTGPRLNTEAFFGQGTRLTVV.

CDR3 sequence reads: CASSQDQTRGAFF. CDR3 coding DNA: TGCGCCAGCAGCCAAGATCAGACCAGGGGAGCTTTCTTT. This chain links TRBV4-3 with TRBJ1-1, with D perhaps TRBD1 (6 bases). Trimming removed 0 bases at V and 10 bases at J, with 12 bases between. Germline V gene sequence: CDR1 LGHNA, CDR2 YSLEER. The length of the CDR3 is 13 residues.

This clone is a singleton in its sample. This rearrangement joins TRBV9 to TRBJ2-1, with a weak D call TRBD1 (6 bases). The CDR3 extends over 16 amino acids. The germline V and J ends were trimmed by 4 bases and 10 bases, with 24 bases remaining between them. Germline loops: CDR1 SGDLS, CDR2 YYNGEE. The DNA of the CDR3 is TGTGCCAGCAGCCCACGCCCCCCCCTCAGGGGTGACGAGCAGTTCTTC. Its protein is CASSPRPPLRGDEQFF.

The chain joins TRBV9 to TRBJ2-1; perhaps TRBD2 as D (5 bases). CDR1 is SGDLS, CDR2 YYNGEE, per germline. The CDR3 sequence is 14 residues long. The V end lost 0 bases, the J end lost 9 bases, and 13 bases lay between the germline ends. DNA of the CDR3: TGTGCCAGCAGCGTAGTCGGGGTATCGGGTGAGCAGTTCTTC. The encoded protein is CASSVVGVSGEQFF.

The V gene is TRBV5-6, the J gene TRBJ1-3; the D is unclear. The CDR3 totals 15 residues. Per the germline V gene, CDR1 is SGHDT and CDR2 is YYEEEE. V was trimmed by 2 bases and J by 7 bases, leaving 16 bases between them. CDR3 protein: CASSFFRQDGNTIYF. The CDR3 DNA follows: TGTGCCAGCAGCTTTTTTCGCCAGGATGGGAACACCATATATTTT.

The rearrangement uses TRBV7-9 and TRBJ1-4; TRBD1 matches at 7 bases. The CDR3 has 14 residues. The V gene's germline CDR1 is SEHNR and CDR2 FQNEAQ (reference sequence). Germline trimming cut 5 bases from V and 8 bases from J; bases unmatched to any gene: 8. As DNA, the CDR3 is TGTGCCAGCAGCCTCCGACAGGGTCTAGAAAAACTGTTTTTT. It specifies CASSLRQGLEKLFF.

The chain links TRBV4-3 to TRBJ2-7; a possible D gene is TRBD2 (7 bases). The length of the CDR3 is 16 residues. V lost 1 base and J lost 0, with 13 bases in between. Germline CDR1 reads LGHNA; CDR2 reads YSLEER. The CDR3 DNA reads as TGCGCCAGCAGCCAAGTCCCGGGGGGCTTCTCCTACGAGCAGTACTTC. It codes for CASSQVPGGFSYEQYF.

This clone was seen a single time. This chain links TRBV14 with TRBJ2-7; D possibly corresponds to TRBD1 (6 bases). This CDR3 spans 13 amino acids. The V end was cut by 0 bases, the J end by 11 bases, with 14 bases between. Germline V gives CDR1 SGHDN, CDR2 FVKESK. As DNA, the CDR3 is TGTGCCAGCAGCCAAGATGTTTTACAGGGAAAGTACTTC. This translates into CASSQDVLQGKYF. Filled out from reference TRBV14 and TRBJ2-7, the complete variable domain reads EAGVTQFPSHSVIEKGQTVTLRCDPISGHDNLYWYRRVMGKEIKFLLHFVKESKQDESGMPNNRFLAERTGGTYSTLKVQPAELEDSGVYFCASSQDVLQGKYFGPGTRLTVT.

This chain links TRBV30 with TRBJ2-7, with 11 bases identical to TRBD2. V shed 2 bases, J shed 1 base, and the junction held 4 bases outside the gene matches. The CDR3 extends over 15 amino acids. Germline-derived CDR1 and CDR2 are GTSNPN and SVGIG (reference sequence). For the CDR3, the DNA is TGTGCCTGGAGTTCGGGACTAGCGGTTTCCTACGAGCAGTACTTC. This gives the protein CAWSSGLAVSYEQYF.

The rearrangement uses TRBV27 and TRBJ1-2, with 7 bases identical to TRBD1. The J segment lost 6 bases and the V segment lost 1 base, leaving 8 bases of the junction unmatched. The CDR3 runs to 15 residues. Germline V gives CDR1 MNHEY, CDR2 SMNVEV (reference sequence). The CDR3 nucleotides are TGTGCCAGCAGTTTATATGGCGCAGGGGGACATGGCTACACCTTC. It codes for CASSLYGAGGHGYTF.

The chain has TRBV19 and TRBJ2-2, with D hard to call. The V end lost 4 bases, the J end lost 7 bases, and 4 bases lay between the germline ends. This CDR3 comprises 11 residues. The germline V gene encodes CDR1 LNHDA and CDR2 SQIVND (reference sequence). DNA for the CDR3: TGTGCCAGTAGTACAGTCGGGGAGCTGTTTTTT. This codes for CASSTVGELFF.

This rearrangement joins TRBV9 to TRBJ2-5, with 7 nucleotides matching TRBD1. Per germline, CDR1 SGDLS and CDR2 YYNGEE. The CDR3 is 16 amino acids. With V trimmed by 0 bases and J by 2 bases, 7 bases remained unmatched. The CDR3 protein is CASSVATGTVQETQYF. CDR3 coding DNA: TGTGCCAGCAGCGTAGCAACCGGGACAGTTCAAGAGACCCAGTACTTC.